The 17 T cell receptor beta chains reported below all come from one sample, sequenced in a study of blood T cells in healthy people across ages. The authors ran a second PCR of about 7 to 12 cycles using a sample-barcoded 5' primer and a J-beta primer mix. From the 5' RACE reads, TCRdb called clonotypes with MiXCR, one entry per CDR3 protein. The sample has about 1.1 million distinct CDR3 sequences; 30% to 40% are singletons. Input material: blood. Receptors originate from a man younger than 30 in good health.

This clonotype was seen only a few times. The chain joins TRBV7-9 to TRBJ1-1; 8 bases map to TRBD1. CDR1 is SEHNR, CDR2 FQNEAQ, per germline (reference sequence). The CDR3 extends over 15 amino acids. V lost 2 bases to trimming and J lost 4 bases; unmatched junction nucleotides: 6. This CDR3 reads CASSLRTGRPTEAFF. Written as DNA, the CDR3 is TGTGCCAGCAGCTTAAGGACAGGGCGGCCCACTGAAGCTTTCTTT.

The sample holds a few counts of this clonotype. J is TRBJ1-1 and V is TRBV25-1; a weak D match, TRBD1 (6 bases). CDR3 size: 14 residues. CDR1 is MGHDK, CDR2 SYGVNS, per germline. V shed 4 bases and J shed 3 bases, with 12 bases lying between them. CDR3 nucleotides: TGTGCCAGCAGTGGGAAGAGGGGGGACACTGAAGCTTTCTTT. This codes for CASSGKRGDTEAFF.

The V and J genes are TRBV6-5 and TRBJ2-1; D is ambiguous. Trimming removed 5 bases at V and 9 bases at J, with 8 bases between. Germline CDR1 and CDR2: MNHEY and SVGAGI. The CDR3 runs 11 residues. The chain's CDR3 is CASSRNFEQFF. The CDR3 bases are TGTGCCAGCAGTCGTAATTTTGAGCAGTTCTTC.

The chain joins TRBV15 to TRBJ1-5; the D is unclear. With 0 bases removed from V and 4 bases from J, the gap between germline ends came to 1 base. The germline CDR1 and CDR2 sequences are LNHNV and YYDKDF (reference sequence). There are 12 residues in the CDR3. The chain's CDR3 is CATSRDNQPQHF. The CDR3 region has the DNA TGTGCCACCAGCAGAGATAATCAGCCCCAGCATTTT.

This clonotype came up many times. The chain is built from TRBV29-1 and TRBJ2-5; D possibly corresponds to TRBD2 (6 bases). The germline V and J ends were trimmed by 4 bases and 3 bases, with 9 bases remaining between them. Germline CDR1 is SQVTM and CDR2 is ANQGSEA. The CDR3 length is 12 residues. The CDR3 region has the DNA TGCAGCGTTGTAGGCGGGGAAGAGACCCAGTACTTC. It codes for CSVVGGEETQYF.

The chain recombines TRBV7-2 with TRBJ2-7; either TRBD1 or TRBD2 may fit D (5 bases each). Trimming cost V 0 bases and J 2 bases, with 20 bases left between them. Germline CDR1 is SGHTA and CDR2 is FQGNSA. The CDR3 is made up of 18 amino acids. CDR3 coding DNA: TGTGCCAGCAGCTTAGCCGTTGGTGGGGCAGGGAGAACCTACGAGCAGTACTTC. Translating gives CASSLAVGGAGRTYEQYF.

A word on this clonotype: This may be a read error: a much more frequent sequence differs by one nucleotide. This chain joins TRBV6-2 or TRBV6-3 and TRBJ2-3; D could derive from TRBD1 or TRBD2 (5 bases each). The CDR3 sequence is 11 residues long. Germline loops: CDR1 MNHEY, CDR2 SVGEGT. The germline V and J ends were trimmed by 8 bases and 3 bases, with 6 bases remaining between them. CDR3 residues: CASWGTDTQYF. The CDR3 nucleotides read TGTGCCAGCTGGGGGACAGATACGCAGTATTTT.

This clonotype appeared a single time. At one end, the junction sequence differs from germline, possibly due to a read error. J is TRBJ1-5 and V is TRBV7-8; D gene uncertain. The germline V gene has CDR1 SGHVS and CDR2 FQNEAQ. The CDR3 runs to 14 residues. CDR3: CAGSLDSNMQPQHF. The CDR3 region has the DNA TGTGCCGGCAGCCTAGACTCCAATATGCAGCCCCAGCATTTT.

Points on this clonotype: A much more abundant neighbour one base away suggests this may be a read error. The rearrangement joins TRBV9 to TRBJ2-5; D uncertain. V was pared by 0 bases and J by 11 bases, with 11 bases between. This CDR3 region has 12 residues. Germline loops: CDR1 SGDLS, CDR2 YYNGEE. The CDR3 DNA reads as TGTGCCAGCAGCGTAGCCTCGAATGAGCAGTACTTC. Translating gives CASSVASNEQYF. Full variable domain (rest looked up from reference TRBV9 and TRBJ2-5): DSGVTQTPKHLITATGQRVTLRCSPRSGDLSVYWYQQSLDQGLQFLIQYYNGEERAKGNILERFSAQQFPDLHSELNLSSLELGDSALYFCASSVASNEQYFGPGTRLLVL.

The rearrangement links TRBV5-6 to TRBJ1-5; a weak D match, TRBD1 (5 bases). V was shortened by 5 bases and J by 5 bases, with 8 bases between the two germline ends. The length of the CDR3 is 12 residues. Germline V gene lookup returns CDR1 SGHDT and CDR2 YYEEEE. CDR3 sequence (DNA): TGTGCCAGCAGTGCAGGGTATCAGCCCCAGCATTTT. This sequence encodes CASSAGYQPQHF.

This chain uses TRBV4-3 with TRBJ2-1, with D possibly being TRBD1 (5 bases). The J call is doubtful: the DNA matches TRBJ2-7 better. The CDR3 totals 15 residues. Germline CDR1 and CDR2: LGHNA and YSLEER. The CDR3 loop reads CASSQDQGRYNEQYF. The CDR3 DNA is TGCGCCAGCAGCCAAGACCAGGGAAGGTACAATGAGCAGTACTTC.

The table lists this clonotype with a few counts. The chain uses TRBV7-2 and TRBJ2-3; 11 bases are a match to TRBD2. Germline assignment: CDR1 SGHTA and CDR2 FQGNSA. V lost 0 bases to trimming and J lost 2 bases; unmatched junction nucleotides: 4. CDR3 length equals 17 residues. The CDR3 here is CASSLATSGTFTDTQYF. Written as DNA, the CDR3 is TGTGCCAGCAGCTTAGCGACTAGCGGGACTTTCACAGATACGCAGTATTTT.

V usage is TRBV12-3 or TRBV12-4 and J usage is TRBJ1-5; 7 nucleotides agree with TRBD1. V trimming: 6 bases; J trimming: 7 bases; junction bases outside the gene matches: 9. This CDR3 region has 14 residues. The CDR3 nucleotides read TGTGCCAGCAGACAGGGGATGTTGGGCCAGCCCCAGCATTTT. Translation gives CASRQGMLGQPQHF.

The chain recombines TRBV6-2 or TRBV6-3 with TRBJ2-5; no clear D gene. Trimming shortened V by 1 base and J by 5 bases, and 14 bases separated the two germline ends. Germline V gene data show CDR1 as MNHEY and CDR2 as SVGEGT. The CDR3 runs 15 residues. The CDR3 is CASSYYQQSGETQYF. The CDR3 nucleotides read TGTGCCAGCAGTTACTACCAACAGTCTGGGGAGACCCAGTACTTC.

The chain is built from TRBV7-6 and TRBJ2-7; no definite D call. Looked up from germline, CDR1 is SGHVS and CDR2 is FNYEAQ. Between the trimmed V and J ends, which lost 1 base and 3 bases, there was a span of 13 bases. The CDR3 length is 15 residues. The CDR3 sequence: CASSLGTKRYYEQYF. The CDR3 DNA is TGTGCCAGCAGCTTAGGGACCAAAAGATACTACGAGCAGTACTTC. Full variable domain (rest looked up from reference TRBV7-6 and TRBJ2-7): GAGVSQSPRYKVTKRGQDVALRCDPISGHVSLYWYRQALGQGPEFLTYFNYEAQQDKSGLPNDRFSAERPEGSISTLTIQRTEQRDSAMYRCASSLGTKRYYEQYFGPGTRLTVT.

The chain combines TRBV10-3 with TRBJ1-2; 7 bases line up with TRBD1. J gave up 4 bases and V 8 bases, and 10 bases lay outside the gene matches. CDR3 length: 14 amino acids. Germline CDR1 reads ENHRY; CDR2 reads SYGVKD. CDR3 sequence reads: CAISIDRELYGYTF. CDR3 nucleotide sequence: TGTGCCATCTCCATAGACAGGGAGCTCTATGGCTACACCTTC.

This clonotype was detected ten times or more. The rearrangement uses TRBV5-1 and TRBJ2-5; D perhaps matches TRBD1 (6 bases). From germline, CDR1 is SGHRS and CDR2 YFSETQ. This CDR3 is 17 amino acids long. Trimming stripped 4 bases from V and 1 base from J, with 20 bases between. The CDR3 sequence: CASSRYGQTQIQETQYF. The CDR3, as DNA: TGCGCCAGCAGCCGGTACGGACAGACCCAAATCCAAGAGACCCAGTACTTC.